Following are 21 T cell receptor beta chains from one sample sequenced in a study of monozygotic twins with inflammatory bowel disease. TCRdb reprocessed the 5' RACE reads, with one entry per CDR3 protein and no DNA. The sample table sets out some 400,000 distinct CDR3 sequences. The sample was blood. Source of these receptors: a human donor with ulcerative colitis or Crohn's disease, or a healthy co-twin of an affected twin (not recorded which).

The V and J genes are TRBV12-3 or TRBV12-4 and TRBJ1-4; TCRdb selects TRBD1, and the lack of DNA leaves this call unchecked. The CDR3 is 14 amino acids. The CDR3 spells CASSPDPGGEKLFF.

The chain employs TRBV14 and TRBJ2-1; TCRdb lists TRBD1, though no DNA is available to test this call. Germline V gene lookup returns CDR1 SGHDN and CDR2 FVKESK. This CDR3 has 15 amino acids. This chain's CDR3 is CASSPRGKVNNEQFF.

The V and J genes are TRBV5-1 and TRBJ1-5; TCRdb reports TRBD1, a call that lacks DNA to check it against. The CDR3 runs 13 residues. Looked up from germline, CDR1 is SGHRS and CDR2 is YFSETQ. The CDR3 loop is CASSLERGQPQHF. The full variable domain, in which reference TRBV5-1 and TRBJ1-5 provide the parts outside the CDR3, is KAGVTQTPRYLIKTRGQQVTLSCSPISGHRSVSWYQQTPGQGLQFLFEYFSETQRNKGNFPGRFSGRQFSNSRSEMNVSTLELGDSALYLCASSLERGQPQHFGDGTRLSIL.

CDR3 sequence reads: CASSVGGARVEQFF. The J gene is TRBJ2-1, the V gene TRBV4-2; the TRBD2 assignment by TCRdb is unverifiable without DNA. The germline CDR1 and CDR2 sequences are LGHNA and YNFKEQ. The CDR3 has 14 amino acids.

CDR3 sequence reads: CSARDRQNTEAFF. The chain combines TRBV29-1 with TRBJ1-1; the D call of TRBD1 rests on TCRdb alone, since no DNA is present to check it. The CDR3 covers 13 residues. CDR1 is SQVTM and CDR2 is ANQGSEA in the germline V gene.

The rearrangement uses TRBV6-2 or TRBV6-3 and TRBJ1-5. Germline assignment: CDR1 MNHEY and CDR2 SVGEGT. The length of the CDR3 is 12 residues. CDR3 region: CAAGPSNQPQHF.

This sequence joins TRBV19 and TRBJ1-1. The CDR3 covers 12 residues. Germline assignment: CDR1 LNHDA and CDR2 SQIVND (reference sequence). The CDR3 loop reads CASGRAAGAAFF.

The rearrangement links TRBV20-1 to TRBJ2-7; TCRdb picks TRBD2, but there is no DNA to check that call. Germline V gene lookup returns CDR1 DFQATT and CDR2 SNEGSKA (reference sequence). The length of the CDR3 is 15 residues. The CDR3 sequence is CSAAPRSSGRSEQYF.

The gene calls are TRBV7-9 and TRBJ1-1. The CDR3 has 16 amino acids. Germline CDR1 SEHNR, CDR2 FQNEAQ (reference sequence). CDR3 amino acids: CASSSPRGPRDTEAFF.

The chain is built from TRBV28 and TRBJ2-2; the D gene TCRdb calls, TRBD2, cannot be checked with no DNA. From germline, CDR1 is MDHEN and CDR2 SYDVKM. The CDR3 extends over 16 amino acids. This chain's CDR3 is CASSSPQRENTGELFF.

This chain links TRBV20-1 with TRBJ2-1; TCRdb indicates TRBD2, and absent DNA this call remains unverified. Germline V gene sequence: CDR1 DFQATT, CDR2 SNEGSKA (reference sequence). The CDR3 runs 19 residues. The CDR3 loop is CSARAGLAGGQGSYNEQFF.

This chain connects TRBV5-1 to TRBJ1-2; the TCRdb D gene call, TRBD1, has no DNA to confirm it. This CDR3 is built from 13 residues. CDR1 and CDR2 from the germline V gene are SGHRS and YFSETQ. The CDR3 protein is CASSFTGQQGYTF.

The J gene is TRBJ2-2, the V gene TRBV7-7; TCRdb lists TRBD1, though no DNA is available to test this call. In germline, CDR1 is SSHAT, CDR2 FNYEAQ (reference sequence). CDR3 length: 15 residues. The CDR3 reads CASTPGLGSHGELFF.

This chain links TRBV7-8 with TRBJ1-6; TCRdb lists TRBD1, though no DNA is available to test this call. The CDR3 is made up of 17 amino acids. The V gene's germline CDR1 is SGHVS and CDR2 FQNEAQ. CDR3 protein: CASSLGGGAGNNSPLHF.

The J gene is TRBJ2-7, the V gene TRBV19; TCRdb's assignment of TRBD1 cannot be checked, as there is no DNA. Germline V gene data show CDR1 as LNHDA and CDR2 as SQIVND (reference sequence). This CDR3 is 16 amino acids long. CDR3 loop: CASRTGGDSSSYEQYF.

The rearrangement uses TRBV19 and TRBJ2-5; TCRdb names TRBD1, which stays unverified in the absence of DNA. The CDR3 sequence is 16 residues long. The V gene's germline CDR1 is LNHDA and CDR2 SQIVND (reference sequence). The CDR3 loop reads CASSLGTGGSGETQYF.

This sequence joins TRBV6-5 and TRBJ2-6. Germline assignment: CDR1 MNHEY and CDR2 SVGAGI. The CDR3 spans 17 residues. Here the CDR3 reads CASSSTRLSFGANVLTF.

The CDR3 spells CATSLAKNIQYF. The chain recombines TRBV10-3 with TRBJ2-4; checking the TCRdb D call of TRBD2 is not possible without DNA. CDR1 is ENHRY and CDR2 is SYGVKD in the germline V gene. CDR3 length: 12 amino acids.

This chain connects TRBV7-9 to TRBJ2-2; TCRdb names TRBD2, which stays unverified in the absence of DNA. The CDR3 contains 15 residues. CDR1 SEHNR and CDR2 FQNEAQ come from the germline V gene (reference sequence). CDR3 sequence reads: CASSFLTSGSGELFF.

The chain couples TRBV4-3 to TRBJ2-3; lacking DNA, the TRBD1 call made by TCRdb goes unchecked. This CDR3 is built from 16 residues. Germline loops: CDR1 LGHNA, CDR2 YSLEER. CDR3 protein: CASSQVRGEQADTQYF.

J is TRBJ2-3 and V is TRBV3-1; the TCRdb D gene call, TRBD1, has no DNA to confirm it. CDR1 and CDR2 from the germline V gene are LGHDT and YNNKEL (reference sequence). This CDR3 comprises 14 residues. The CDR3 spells CASSQGGGGVTQYF.